This note documents a single T cell receptor beta chain sequence. V lost 1 base and J lost 0, with 10 bases in between. The CDR3 consists of 15 residues. Looked up from germline, CDR1 is MNHNS and CDR2 is SASEGT. The data were taken from a study of cytomegalovirus exposure and HLA in healthy donors. It was with 60 Vbeta and 13 Jbeta primers that the PCR ran. TCRdb's copy holds only in-frame clones and misses some; the assay was immunoSEQ multiplex PCR. The data show 140,000 to 150,000 clones, 80% to 90% seen once. This clonotype was obtained from a woman in her thirties or forties in good health and CMV-seropositive. V usage is TRBV6-1 and J usage is TRBJ2-7; TRBD2 might be the D (6 bases). The source material was PBMCs. The CDR3 DNA follows: TGTGCCAGCAGTGAAGTGCGGGACTCCTCCTACGAGCAGTACTTC. Residues: CASSEVRDSSYEQYF.